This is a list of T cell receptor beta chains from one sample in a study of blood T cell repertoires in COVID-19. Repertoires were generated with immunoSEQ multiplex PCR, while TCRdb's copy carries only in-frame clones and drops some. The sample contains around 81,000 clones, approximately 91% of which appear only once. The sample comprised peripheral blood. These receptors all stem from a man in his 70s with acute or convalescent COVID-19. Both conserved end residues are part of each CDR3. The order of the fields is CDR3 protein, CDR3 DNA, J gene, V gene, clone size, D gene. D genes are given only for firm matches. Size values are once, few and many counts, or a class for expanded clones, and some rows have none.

CDR3aa: CASSKTVSPYEQYF
CDR3nt: TGCGCCAGCAGCAAGACAGTTAGTCCCTACGAGCAGTACTTC
j_gene: TRBJ2-7
v_gene: TRBV5-1
abundance: .
d_gene: .

CDR3aa: CASSQGQGAYAGANVLTF
CDR3nt: TGCGCCAGCAGCCAAGGGCAGGGGGCTTACGCTGGGGCCAACGTCCTGACTTTC
j_gene: TRBJ2-6
v_gene: TRBV4-3
abundance: .
d_gene: TRBD1

CDR3aa: CASSSRGQGALGETQYF
CDR3nt: TGTGCCAGCAGCTCCAGGGGGCAGGGGGCTTTGGGAGAGACCCAGTACTTC
j_gene: TRBJ2-5
v_gene: TRBV7-4
abundance: once
d_gene: TRBD1

CDR3aa: CASSISLGHRAYEQYF
CDR3nt: TGTGCCAGCAGTATTTCCCTAGGACATCGGGCGTACGAGCAGTACTTC
j_gene: TRBJ2-7
v_gene: TRBV27
abundance: .
d_gene: .

CDR3aa: CASSLGGGGTLTDTQYF
CDR3nt: TGTGCCAGCAGCTTAGGCGGCGGGGGGACCCTCACAGATACGCAGTATTTT
j_gene: TRBJ2-3
v_gene: TRBV7-9
abundance: .
d_gene: TRBD2

CDR3aa: CASREGQQETQYF
CDR3nt: TGCGCCAGCCGGGAGGGACAACAAGAGACCCAGTACTTC
j_gene: TRBJ2-5
v_gene: TRBV10-2
abundance: .
d_gene: TRBD2

CDR3aa: CSASEVAGPTDTQYF
CDR3nt: TGCAGTGCTAGTGAGGTAGCGGGGCCCACAGATACGCAGTATTTT
j_gene: TRBJ2-3
v_gene: TRBV20-1
abundance: .
d_gene: TRBD2

CDR3aa: CASSLGQGLNIYGYTF
CDR3nt: TGTGCCAGCAGTTTGGGACAGGGACTCAATATTTATGGCTACACCTTC
j_gene: TRBJ1-2
v_gene: TRBV27
abundance: .
d_gene: TRBD1

CDR3aa: CASSRLVNTYNEQFF
CDR3nt: TGTGCCAGCAGCCGACTAGTGAATACTTACAATGAGCAGTTCTTC
j_gene: TRBJ2-1
v_gene: TRBV2
abundance: .
d_gene: .

CDR3aa: CASSTGQGLNQPQHF
CDR3nt: TGCGCCAGCAGCACCGGACAGGGCCTTAATCAGCCCCAGCATTTT
j_gene: TRBJ1-5
v_gene: TRBV5-1
abundance: .
d_gene: TRBD1

CDR3aa: CASSLGLAGKLSADTQYF
CDR3nt: TGTGCCAGCAGCTTGGGACTAGCGGGGAAATTATCCGCAGATACGCAGTATTTT
j_gene: TRBJ2-3
v_gene: TRBV5-4
abundance: .
d_gene: TRBD2

CDR3aa: CASSPAGGRDHEQFF
CDR3nt: TGTGCCAGCAGTCCCGCGGGCGGGAGGGACCATGAGCAGTTCTTC
j_gene: TRBJ2-1
v_gene: TRBV11-2
abundance: .
d_gene: TRBD2

CDR3aa: CANGLAGGWNEQFF
CDR3nt: TGTGCCAACGGACTAGCGGGAGGATGGAATGAGCAGTTCTTC
j_gene: TRBJ2-1
v_gene: TRBV27
abundance: .
d_gene: TRBD2

CDR3aa: CASSTGVLAGGSYEQYF
CDR3nt: TGTGCCAGCAGCACCGGGGTTCTAGCGGGGGGATCCTACGAGCAGTACTTC
j_gene: TRBJ2-7
v_gene: TRBV5-5
abundance: .
d_gene: TRBD2

CDR3aa: CASSISPWGTAPYEQYF
CDR3nt: TGTGCCAGTAGTATAAGTCCTTGGGGGACAGCTCCCTACGAGCAGTACTTC
j_gene: TRBJ2-7
v_gene: TRBV19
abundance: .
d_gene: TRBD1

CDR3aa: CASRGSSYNEQFF
CDR3nt: TGTGCCAGCAGAGGGAGCTCCTACAATGAGCAGTTCTTC
j_gene: TRBJ2-1
v_gene: TRBV7-2
abundance: .
d_gene: .

CDR3aa: CASSLVSGSTYEQYF
CDR3nt: TGTGCCAGCAGCTTAGTAAGCGGCTCTACCTACGAGCAGTACTTC
j_gene: TRBJ2-7
v_gene: TRBV7-2
abundance: .
d_gene: .

CDR3aa: CASSIGQGASPLHF
CDR3nt: TGTGCCAGTAGTATTGGACAGGGGGCCTCACCCCTCCACTTT
j_gene: TRBJ1-6
v_gene: TRBV19
abundance: once
d_gene: TRBD1

CDR3aa: CASSSGTSTDTQYF
CDR3nt: TGTGCCAGCAGTTCGGGGACTTCCACAGATACGCAGTATTTT
j_gene: TRBJ2-3
v_gene: TRBV28
abundance: .
d_gene: .

CDR3aa: CSVETLGQGSTEAFF
CDR3nt: TGCAGCGTTGAAACCCTGGGACAGGGGAGCACTGAAGCTTTCTTT
j_gene: TRBJ1-1
v_gene: TRBV29-1
abundance: .
d_gene: TRBD1

CDR3aa: CASARGYGSTEAFF
CDR3nt: TGTGCCAGCGCCAGGGGCTATGGTAGCACTGAAGCTTTCTTT
j_gene: TRBJ1-1
v_gene: TRBV6-5
abundance: .
d_gene: .

CDR3aa: CASSLVGAGGPRSTDTQYF
CDR3nt: TGCGCCAGCAGCTTGGTTGGGGCGGGAGGGCCGAGAAGCACAGATACGCAGTATTTT
j_gene: TRBJ2-3
v_gene: TRBV5-1
abundance: .
d_gene: TRBD2

CDR3aa: CASSLTRFYTF
CDR3nt: TGTGCCAGCAGCCTTACACGTTTCTACACCTTC
j_gene: TRBJ1-2
v_gene: TRBV3-1/TRBV3-2
abundance: once
d_gene: .

CDR3aa: CASSYSGASNNEQFF
CDR3nt: TGTGCCAGCAGTTACTCGGGGGCTTCGAACAATGAGCAGTTCTTC
j_gene: TRBJ2-1
v_gene: TRBV6-5
abundance: .
d_gene: .

CDR3aa: CASSLVGTGLSTGELFF
CDR3nt: TGCGCCAGCAGCTTGGTAGGGACAGGGTTGAGCACCGGGGAGCTGTTTTTT
j_gene: TRBJ2-2
v_gene: TRBV5-1
abundance: .
d_gene: TRBD1

CDR3aa: CASRQGIEKLFF
CDR3nt: TGTGCCAGTCGACAGGGGATTGAAAAACTGTTTTTT
j_gene: TRBJ1-4
v_gene: TRBV3-1/TRBV3-2
abundance: .
d_gene: TRBD1

CDR3aa: CASSDQPQVPTQHF
CDR3nt: TGCGCCAGCAGTGACCAACCACAGGTACCGACCCAGCATTTT
j_gene: TRBJ1-5
v_gene: TRBV10-2
abundance: .
d_gene: .

CDR3aa: CASSPGGTVTPLHF
CDR3nt: TGTGCCAGCAGTCCAGGGGGAACGGTGACACCCCTCCACTTT
j_gene: TRBJ1-6
v_gene: TRBV2
abundance: .
d_gene: TRBD1

CDR3aa: CASSQYRSNQPQHF
CDR3nt: TGTGCCAGCAGCCAATACAGGAGCAATCAGCCCCAGCATTTT
j_gene: TRBJ1-5
v_gene: TRBV3-1/TRBV3-2
abundance: .
d_gene: .

CDR3aa: CASSTRTSGGQETQYF
CDR3nt: TGTGCCAGTAGTACGCGGACTAGCGGGGGCCAAGAGACCCAGTACTTC
j_gene: TRBJ2-5
v_gene: TRBV19
abundance: .
d_gene: TRBD2

CDR3aa: CASSPTQGAGNSPLHF
CDR3nt: TGTGCCAGCAGCCCTACACAGGGGGCTGGAAATTCACCCCTCCACTTT
j_gene: TRBJ1-6
v_gene: TRBV9
abundance: .
d_gene: TRBD1

CDR3aa: CASSGPGLETNEQFF
CDR3nt: TGTGCCAGCAGTGGACCGGGACTGGAAACAAATGAGCAGTTCTTC
j_gene: TRBJ2-1
v_gene: TRBV28
abundance: .
d_gene: .

CDR3aa: CASSLPGVYEQYF
CDR3nt: TGTGCCAGCAGCTTACCGGGGGTGTACGAGCAGTACTTC
j_gene: TRBJ2-7
v_gene: TRBV7-2
abundance: .
d_gene: .

CDR3aa: CASSQGGGVEQYF
CDR3nt: TGTGCCAGCAGTCAGGGAGGCGGGGTCGAGCAGTACTTC
j_gene: TRBJ2-7
v_gene: TRBV28
abundance: .
d_gene: .

CDR3aa: CASSFEGGAGQPQHF
CDR3nt: TGTGCCAGCAGCTTCGAGGGAGGGGCGGGTCAGCCCCAGCATTTT
j_gene: TRBJ1-5
v_gene: TRBV27
abundance: once
d_gene: .

CDR3aa: CASSATGGFYEQYF
CDR3nt: TGCGCCAGCAGCGCGACAGGGGGATTCTACGAGCAGTACTTC
j_gene: TRBJ2-7
v_gene: TRBV5-1
abundance: .
d_gene: TRBD1

CDR3aa: CASSLQGQDTDTQYF
CDR3nt: TGCGCCAGCAGCTTGCAGGGACAGGACACAGATACGCAGTATTTT
j_gene: TRBJ2-3
v_gene: TRBV5-1
abundance: .
d_gene: TRBD1

CDR3aa: CASSQDLPGTGFSYNSPLHF
CDR3nt: TGCGCCAGCAGCCAAGACCTCCCCGGGACAGGGTTCTCCTATAATTCACCCCTCCACTTT
j_gene: TRBJ1-6
v_gene: TRBV4-3
abundance: .
d_gene: TRBD1

CDR3aa: CASSYAGSGNTIYF
CDR3nt: TGTGCCAGCAGTTACGCAGGGTCCGGAAACACCATATATTTT
j_gene: TRBJ1-3
v_gene: TRBV6-5
abundance: .
d_gene: .

CDR3aa: CSASSRGRLADTQYF
CDR3nt: TGCAGTGCTAGTAGTCGCGGGAGACTCGCAGATACGCAGTATTTT
j_gene: TRBJ2-3
v_gene: TRBV20-1
abundance: .
d_gene: TRBD2

CDR3aa: CASSRGLAGEYQETQYF
CDR3nt: TGTGCCAGCAGCCGGGGACTAGCGGGGGAGTACCAAGAGACCCAGTACTTC
j_gene: TRBJ2-5
v_gene: TRBV5-5
abundance: .
d_gene: TRBD2

CDR3aa: CASNSANTGELFF
CDR3nt: TGTGCCAGCAACTCCGCGAACACCGGGGAGCTGTTTTTT
j_gene: TRBJ2-2
v_gene: TRBV12-3/TRBV12-4
abundance: .
d_gene: .

CDR3aa: CASSQVDRGPYGYTF
CDR3nt: TGCGCCAGCAGCCAAGTAGACAGGGGTCCCTATGGCTACACCTTC
j_gene: TRBJ1-2
v_gene: TRBV4-3
abundance: .
d_gene: TRBD1

CDR3aa: CASSLGGEFNSPLHF
CDR3nt: TGTGCCAGCAGCCTCGGAGGGGAGTTTAATTCACCCCTCCACTTT
j_gene: TRBJ1-6
v_gene: TRBV7-9
abundance: .
d_gene: .